The rows below give T cell receptor beta chains drawn from one sample of a study of regulatory T cells in long-lasting Graves disease. Each CDR3 protein is one row after TCRdb ran MiXCR on the multiplex PCR reads. In the table there are some 460,000 distinct CDR3 sequences, 15% to 20% of which are singletons. Another study also made use of these data, one on T cells in Graves' hyperthyroidism and ophthalmopathy.

The specimen comprised peripheral blood mononuclear cells (PBMCs), sampled at new diagnosis, from a patient treated with antithyroid drugs. These receptors were collected from a man between 35 and 55 years old with Graves disease. Both conserved end residues are part of each CDR3.

J: TRBJ2-1
V: TRBV28
CDR3: CASSLRSGGFYNEQFF

J: TRBJ2-1
V: TRBV25-1
CDR3: CASSEVRVGREQFF

J: TRBJ2-7
V: TRBV12-3/TRBV12-4
CDR3: CASSGTGGVYEQYF

J: TRBJ1-4
V: TRBV29-1
CDR3: CSARTADEKLFF

J: TRBJ2-1
V: TRBV30
CDR3: CAWRGGDRVNNEQFF

J: NA
V: TRBV28
CDR3: CASSLLITRHEQFF

J: TRBJ2-1
V: TRBV7-9
CDR3: CASSLVVREVFF

J: TRBJ2-4
V: TRBV24-1
CDR3: CATSDSGQENIQYF

J: TRBJ2-2
V: TRBV7-9
CDR3: CASKTEPPPGGNTGELFF

J: TRBJ2-1
V: TRBV6-2/TRBV6-3
CDR3: CASSSLAGGPNEQFF

J: TRBJ2-5
V: TRBV28
CDR3: CASSSSSGWETQYF

J: TRBJ2-1
V: TRBV12-3/TRBV12-4
CDR3: CASDKGGPYNEQFF